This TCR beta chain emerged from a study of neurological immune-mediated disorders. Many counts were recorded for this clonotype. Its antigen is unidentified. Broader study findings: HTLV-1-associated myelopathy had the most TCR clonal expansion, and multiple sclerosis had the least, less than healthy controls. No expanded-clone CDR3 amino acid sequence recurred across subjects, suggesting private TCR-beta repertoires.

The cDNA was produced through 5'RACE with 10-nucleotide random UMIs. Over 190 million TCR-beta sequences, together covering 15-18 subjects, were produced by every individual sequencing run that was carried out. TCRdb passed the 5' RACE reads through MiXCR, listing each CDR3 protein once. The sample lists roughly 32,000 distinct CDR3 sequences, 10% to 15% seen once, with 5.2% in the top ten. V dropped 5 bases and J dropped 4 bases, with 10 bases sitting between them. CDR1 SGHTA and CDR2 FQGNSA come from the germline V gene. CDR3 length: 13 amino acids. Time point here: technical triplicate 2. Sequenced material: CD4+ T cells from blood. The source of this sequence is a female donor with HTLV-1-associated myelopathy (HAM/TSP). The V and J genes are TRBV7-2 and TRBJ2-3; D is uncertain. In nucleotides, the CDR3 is TGTGCCAGCAGCCACTACGCGGCAGATACGCAGTATTTT. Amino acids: CASSHYAADTQYF.